A selection of T cell receptor beta chains follows, all from one sample in a study of cytomegalovirus exposure and HLA in healthy donors. Sequencing used immunoSEQ multiplex PCR; TCRdb keeps in-frame clones, though not all of them. The top ten clones hold approximately 1.4% of a sample with fewer than 200,000 clones, approximately 71% of them seen once. Sequenced input: PBMCs. These receptor sequences come from a girl between 10 and 17 years old in good health and CMV-seronegative. Each CDR3 is given with its conserved first and last residue. A D gene is named only where the DNA matches it firmly. Clone size, where shown, is once, few, many, or a class for clones that have expanded.

v_call	j_call	clone_size	d_call	cdr3_aa	cdr3_nt
TRBV27	TRBJ2-7	NA	TRBD2	CASGAGDGSLKYF	TGTGCCAGCGGGGCGGGGGACGGTTCCCTCAAGTACTTC
TRBV6-5	TRBJ2-7	NA	NA	CASSDTPKYEQYF	TGTGCCAGCAGTGACACGCCCAAATACGAGCAGTACTTC
TRBV11-1	TRBJ1-1	few	TRBD1	CASSLRSGGEAFF	TGTGCCAGCAGCTTACGGTCAGGGGGTGAAGCTTTCTTT
TRBV4-1	TRBJ2-2	NA	TRBD2	CASSRLAGNTGELFF	TGCGCCAGCAGCCGACTAGCGGGGAACACCGGGGAGCTGTTTTTT
TRBV7-6	TRBJ2-1	NA	NA	CASSAGGSYNEQFF	TGTGCCAGCAGTGCCGGGGGCTCCTACAATGAGCAGTTCTTC
TRBV19	TRBJ2-7	NA	NA	CATRTTGLTYEQYF	TGTGCCACTCGCACCACGGGACTCACCTACGAGCAGTACTTC
TRBV10-2	TRBJ1-1	NA	TRBD1	CASSNRGPLNTEAFF	TGCGCCAGCAGTAACAGGGGGCCCTTGAACACTGAAGCTTTCTTT
TRBV6-6	TRBJ1-3	NA	TRBD1	CASTHSTGAGNTIYF	TGTGCCAGCACCCATTCGACAGGGGCTGGAAACACCATATATTTT
TRBV9	TRBJ2-7	NA	TRBD2	CASSGKRGEPYEQYF	TGTGCCAGCAGCGGAAAGCGGGGGGAACCCTACGAGCAGTACTTC
TRBV19	TRBJ2-7	NA	TRBD1	CASRAGGNSYEQYF	TGTGCCAGTCGGGCAGGGGGCAACTCCTACGAGCAGTACTTC
TRBV5-1	TRBJ2-1	NA	NA	CASSLLQGLYNEQFF	TGCGCCAGCAGCTTGTTGCAGGGACTTTACAATGAGCAGTTCTTC
TRBV5-1	TRBJ2-7	NA	NA	CASSKRQGGYEQYF	TGCGCCAGCAGCAAAAGACAGGGAGGCTACGAGCAGTACTTC
TRBV5-1	TRBJ2-3	once	NA	CASSLSFGGRDTQYF	TGCGCCAGCAGCTTGTCCTTCGGGGGACGGGATACGCAGTATTTT
TRBV9	TRBJ2-3	NA	NA	CASSVAGKDTQYF	TGTGCCAGCAGCGTAGCCGGGAAAGATACGCAGTATTTT
TRBV15	TRBJ1-2	once	NA	CATSRDTGGYTF	TGTGCCACCAGCAGAGATACGGGTGGCTACACCTTC
TRBV6-1	TRBJ1-3	NA	NA	CASSENRLVSGNTIYF	TGTGCCAGCAGTGAAAACAGGCTTGTCTCTGGAAACACCATATATTTT
TRBV5-6	TRBJ1-2	NA	NA	CASSSLDDRNYGYTF	TGTGCCAGCAGCTCCCTCGACGACAGAAACTATGGCTACACCTTC
TRBV6-5	TRBJ1-2	NA	NA	CASSYLSQVYGYTF	TGTGCCAGCAGTTACCTCTCGCAGGTCTATGGCTACACCTTC
TRBV5-6	TRBJ1-1	few	TRBD1	CASSFGTGSYTEAFF	TGTGCCAGCAGCTTTGGGACAGGGTCATACACTGAAGCTTTCTTT
TRBV2	TRBJ1-2	NA	TRBD1	CASMKGAGSYGYTF	TGTGCCAGCATGAAGGGGGCTGGAAGCTATGGCTACACCTTC
TRBV7-9	TRBJ2-1	few	NA	CASSFDIYNEQFF	TGTGCCAGCAGCTTCGACATCTACAATGAGCAGTTCTTC
TRBV5-1	TRBJ1-2	NA	NA	CASSLKGDGYTF	TGCGCCAGCAGCTTGAAGGGAGACGGCTACACCTTC
TRBV4-1	TRBJ2-7	NA	NA	CASSPPTGYEQYF	TGCGCCAGCAGCCCCCCTACGGGATACGAGCAGTACTTC
TRBV30	TRBJ1-6	NA	NA	CAWSPGGSSPLHF	TGTGCCTGGAGCCCGGGAGGTAGTTCACCCCTCCACTTT
TRBV25-1	TRBJ1-3	NA	TRBD1	CASSELKDRGNTIYF	TGTGCCAGCAGTGAATTAAAGGACAGGGGGAACACCATATATTTT
TRBV19	TRBJ1-5	NA	TRBD1	CASSIAGQSYQPQHF	TGTGCCAGTAGTATAGCGGGACAGAGTTATCAGCCCCAGCATTTT
TRBV19	TRBJ2-3	few	TRBD1	CASSGGTGGTDTQYF	TGTGCCAGTAGCGGTGGGACAGGGGGCACAGATACGCAGTATTTT
TRBV10-1	TRBJ1-4	NA	NA	CASSRATNEKLFF	TGCGCCAGTTCTCGAGCAACTAATGAAAAACTGTTTTTT
TRBV28	TRBJ1-2	NA	NA	CASSSSGRQGYTF	TGTGCCAGCAGCTCCTCAGGGAGGCAGGGCTACACCTTC
TRBV9	TRBJ2-1	NA	TRBD2	CASSASGGPQFF	TGTGCCAGCAGCGCGAGCGGGGGCCCTCAGTTCTTC
TRBV7-9	TRBJ1-1	NA	TRBD1	CASSLGTGEFFWSNTEAFF	TGTGCCAGCAGCTTAGGGACAGGGGAATTTTTTTGGTCGAACACTGAAGCTTTCTTT
TRBV5-3	TRBJ2-4	few	NA	CARETPAQYF	TGTGCCAGAGAGACACCAGCACAGTACTTC
TRBV5-1	TRBJ2-3	NA	TRBD1	CASSFARTGSTDTQYF	TGCGCCAGCAGCTTCGCGAGGACAGGGAGCACAGATACGCAGTATTTT
TRBV5-4	TRBJ1-1	NA	TRBD1	CASSLAGDRGRRNTEAFF	TGTGCCAGCAGCTTGGCCGGGGACAGGGGGCGGAGGAACACTGAAGCTTTCTTT
TRBV6-5	TRBJ1-6	NA	NA	CASSWSRENSSLHF	TGTGCCAGCAGTTGGAGCAGGGAAAATTCATCCCTCCACTTT
TRBV6-5	TRBJ1-1	NA	NA	CASSYLDWTEAFF	TGTGCCAGCAGTTACTTGGACTGGACTGAAGCTTTCTTT
TRBV14	TRBJ2-5	NA	TRBD2	CASSQEPLAGGQETQYF	TGTGCCAGCAGCCAAGAGCCACTAGCGGGGGGTCAGGAGACCCAGTACTTC
TRBV5-6	TRBJ2-5	once	TRBD2	CASSLASGETQYF	TGTGCCAGCAGCTTGGCTAGCGGGGAGACCCAGTACTTC
TRBV19	TRBJ2-1	NA	TRBD2	CASSAPRTSGGHNEQFF	TGTGCCAGTAGTGCCCCCCGGACTAGCGGGGGCCACAATGAGCAGTTCTTC
TRBV5-1	TRBJ2-5	NA	NA	CASSLRVSRETQYF	TGCGCCAGCAGCTTGAGAGTTAGTCGAGAGACCCAGTACTTC
TRBV11-2	TRBJ2-2	NA	NA	CASSPSAENTGELFF	TGTGCCAGCAGCCCTAGCGCGGAAAACACCGGGGAGCTGTTTTTT
TRBV5-1	TRBJ2-7	NA	NA	CASSLAKAGGHEQYF	TGCGCCAGCAGCTTGGCCAAGGCAGGGGGGCACGAGCAGTACTTC
TRBV9	TRBJ2-5	NA	NA	CASSVDSEETQYF	TGTGCCAGCAGCGTGGACAGTGAAGAGACCCAGTACTTC
TRBV11-2	TRBJ2-3	NA	NA	CASSLVGGGTDTQYF	TGTGCCAGCAGCTTAGTAGGGGGGGGGACAGATACGCAGTATTTT
TRBV6-1	TRBJ1-5	NA	NA	CASSERLGRAAGGQPQHF	TGTGCCAGCAGTGAACGTTTGGGCAGGGCGGCCGGCGGTCAGCCCCAGCATTTT